What follows describes a single T cell receptor (beta chain). The data stem from a study of blood T cell repertoires in COVID-19. Authors' processing steps: Amplification of reference gene primers provided the estimated nucleated cell counts. The repertoire was sequenced with immunoSEQ multiplex PCR; TCRdb's copy has only in-frame clones and lacks some. The D gene and trimming were derived from the DNA, and the V and J assignments and clone size from that table. In the table there are under 250,000 clones, roughly 88% of which are singletons. Enrollees, about 18 to 95 years old, lived in about two dozen US areas. Allocation to cohorts depended on clinical history reported by the participants. Before they entered the study, exposed participants had met a COVID-19 case within 2 weeks. CDR1 is LNHDA and CDR2 is SQIVND in the germline V gene (reference sequence). The CDR3 has 17 residues. V lost 6 bases and J lost 4, with 21 bases in between.

This rearrangement joins TRBV19 to TRBJ2-2; D unclear. The sequenced material came from PBMCs or T cells enriched from blood (not recorded which). The source is a woman aged 35 to 49 who had been exposed to COVID-19. CDR3 loop: CASSLQRSGRVTGELFF. The CDR3 bases are TGTGCCAGTAGCCTCCAGCGTTCGGGTCGGGTCACCGGGGAGCTGTTTTTT. The complete variable domain, with remaining parts taken from reference TRBV19 and TRBJ2-2, reads DGGITQSPKYLFRKEGQNVTLSCEQNLNHDAMYWYRQDPGQGLRLIYYSQIVNDFQKGDIAEGYSVSREKKESFPLTVTSAQKNPTAFYLCASSLQRSGRVTGELFFGEGSRLTVL.